This T cell receptor (beta chain) was captured in a study of T cells in tuberculosis. Findings and limits, study-wide: A GMM-specific repertoire classifier reached roughly 90% accuracy, AUROC 0.90. Active tuberculosis cases were adults; controls were adolescents. Smaller distances to GMM-specific TCRs suggested their expansion in active tuberculosis. Active tuberculosis patients had shorter CDR3-alpha; the beta difference was nonsignificant.

The CDR3 is 13 amino acids. Trimming shortened V by 5 bases and J by 7 bases, and 15 bases separated the two germline ends. Germline loops: CDR1 SGHAT, CDR2 FQNNGV. Time point in this sample: new active TB diagnosis, blood taken before or within 7 days of starting treatment. With regard to this clone: Its antigen is as yet unknown.

Profiling relied on immunoSEQ multiplex PCR, and the TCRdb table lists in-frame clones only, not all of them. The sample consists of tens of thousands of clones, approximately 93% of them appearing once. The sample was PBMCs, taken at tuberculosis diagnosis. V and J are TRBV11-2 and TRBJ2-7; tentative D call: TRBD2 (5 bases). The TCR sequence derives from an adult with tuberculosis. This chain's CDR3 is CASSPAPGMEQYF. CDR3 DNA sequence: TGTGCCAGCAGCCCAGCCCCGGGGATGGAGCAGTACTTC.